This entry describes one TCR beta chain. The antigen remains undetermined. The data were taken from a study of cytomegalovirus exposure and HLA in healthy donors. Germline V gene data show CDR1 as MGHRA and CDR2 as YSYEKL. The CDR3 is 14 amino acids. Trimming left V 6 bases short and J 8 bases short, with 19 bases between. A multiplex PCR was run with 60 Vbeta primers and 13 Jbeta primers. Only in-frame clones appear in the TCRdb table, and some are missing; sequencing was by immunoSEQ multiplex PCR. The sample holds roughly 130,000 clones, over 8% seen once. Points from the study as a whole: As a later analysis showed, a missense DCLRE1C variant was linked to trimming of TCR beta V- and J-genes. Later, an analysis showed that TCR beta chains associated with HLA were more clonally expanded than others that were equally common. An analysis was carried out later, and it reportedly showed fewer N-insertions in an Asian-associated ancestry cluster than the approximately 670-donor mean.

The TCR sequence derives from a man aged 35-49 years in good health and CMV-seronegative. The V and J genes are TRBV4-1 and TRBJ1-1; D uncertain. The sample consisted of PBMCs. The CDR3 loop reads CASSRTARNEEAFF. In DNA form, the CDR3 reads TGCGCCAGCAGTCGGACTGCCAGGAATGAAGAAGCTTTCTTT.